The rows below give T cell receptor beta chains drawn from one sample of a study of identical twins. A single record per CDR3 protein comes from TCRdb applying MiXCR to the 5' RACE reads. The sample has around 690,000 distinct CDR3 sequences, over 20% seen once. The data also belong to a second study, concerning T cells expressing NK-cell markers.

The source material was PBMCs. The receptor source for this set is a woman aged 18-29 years in good health. CDR3s leave out the opening cysteine and the closing phenylalanine or tryptophan. Some rows have no size entry. The others give once, few or many, or a class for an expanded clone.

V gene	J gene	clone size	CDR3 protein
TRBV19	TRBJ1-1	few	ASSTELNTEAF
TRBV20-1	TRBJ2-5	few	SARARKAGGSGTQY
TRBV2	TRBJ2-7	-	ASLLAGGPYEQY
TRBV27	TRBJ2-7	few	ASSPYLDRVNDQY
TRBV20-1	TRBJ2-2	-	SAPGQGAIGTGELF
TRBV5-1	TRBJ2-7	-	ASSLNRGPVTYEQY
TRBV6-1	TRBJ1-2	-	ASSPGRQVFTNYGYT
TRBV19	TRBJ2-7	-	ASSIFLGQGYEQY
TRBV15	TRBJ2-1	few	ATSSRVLRSNEQF
TRBV10-3	TRBJ2-3	-	AIRLAGGDTQY
TRBV7-9	TRBJ2-1	few	ASRKRLASNEQF
TRBV29-1	TRBJ2-7	-	SVSKRQGAYEQY
TRBV30	TRBJ1-1	-	AWALGWGTEAF
TRBV5-1	TRBJ1-1	-	ASSLGTRLMYTEAF
TRBV10-3	TRBJ2-7	many	AISAPGGYEQY
TRBV6-2/TRBV6-3	TRBJ2-2	-	ASSYYPSANTGELF
TRBV2	TRBJ2-7	-	ASSEGQGLYEQY
TRBV29-1	TRBJ2-1	few	SVTSNLFNEQF
TRBV7-9	TRBJ2-2	-	ASSRGHPNTGELF
TRBV7-2	TRBJ2-2	-	ASSFTRLAGELF
TRBV11-2	TRBJ2-1	-	ASRVIGRYNEQF
TRBV7-6	TRBJ1-1	many	AIGRGANTEAF
TRBV29-1	TRBJ2-6	many	SGVSGANVLT
TRBV6-1	TRBJ2-1	-	ATSPALAGDGVEF
TRBV5-5	TRBJ2-2	-	ASSFDTLGELF
TRBV7-9	TRBJ2-7	-	ASSLVPTYEQY
TRBV20-1	TRBJ1-6	many	SARDAGQGGENSPLH
TRBV7-3	TRBJ1-1	few	ASSLKRETEAF
TRBV7-3	TRBJ2-3	-	ASSHRAGGSSDTQY
TRBV9	TRBJ2-7	few	ASSVGVAGYSYEQY
TRBV29-1	TRBJ2-5	-	SVEGWGGETQY
TRBV5-1	TRBJ2-3	few	ASSLVPQADTQY
TRBV6-2/TRBV6-3	TRBJ2-1	-	ASSYSLRGYVEQF
TRBV6-1	TRBJ2-5	few	ASRRRLAGEGLQETQY
TRBV6-5	TRBJ2-5	-	ASSSVRLGKETQY
TRBV12-3/TRBV12-4	TRBJ2-3	few	ASSRGLLDTQY
TRBV7-2	TRBJ2-7	few	ASSLSGRGREQY
TRBV4-1	TRBJ2-7	few	ASSQASGHQYEQY
TRBV20-1	TRBJ1-5	few	SARGTGDQPQH
TRBV20-1	TRBJ2-6	-	SASLSGAGANVLT
TRBV20-1	TRBJ2-5	-	SARVGTQY
TRBV2	TRBJ2-3	few	ASGGTLQY
TRBV6-5	TRBJ1-1	-	ASSSTGLGDTEAF
TRBV4-3	TRBJ2-7	few	ASSPGGGARGSSYEQY
TRBV20-1	TRBJ2-7	many	SASRGQAYEQY
TRBV10-3	TRBJ2-7	few	AIGMGTGGYEQY
TRBV5-1	TRBJ2-7	once	ASSRGTGAFYEQY
TRBV12-3/TRBV12-4	TRBJ2-7	many	ASSLAHRTGDRSYEQY
TRBV20-1	TRBJ1-2	-	SADPNYGYT
TRBV12-3/TRBV12-4	TRBJ1-2	-	ASSYRRINYGYT
TRBV20-1	TRBJ2-1	-	SALSGGANNEQF
TRBV7-3	TRBJ2-3	-	ASSLEFIGADTQY
TRBV12-3/TRBV12-4	TRBJ1-4	-	ASSIRRGATNEKLF